Described below is a single T cell receptor beta chain sequence and its context. Its binding antigen is unknown. No base quality values were provided; no much bigger clone lies one nucleotide off. The CDR3 goes from the cysteine to the phenylalanine over 20 residues. Only the CDR3 region is kept as DNA, spanning 60 bases read in frame from base 1. For this chain, trimming is 6 bases at the V end and 1 base at the J end, and the number of junction bases without a gene match is 14. Reading the germline V gene (reference sequence) gives CDR1 MNHEY and CDR2 SMNVEV. The data originate from a study of T cell responses to AZD1222 COVID-19 vaccine (dated by TCRdb to the early 2020s). Concerning the study at large: A total of more than 230 trial participants underwent TCR sequencing, of whom under 220 had received two doses of AZD1222 and some 25 had received two doses of the MenACWY control vaccine. Enrollment into the trials was organized by age into subgroups of 18-55, 56-69 and 70-plus years, and those subgroups contained roughly 140, 27 and 60 TCR-sequenced participants, respectively.

General conclusions and limits of the study: Because no day 14 peak-response samples were available, the repertoires could be characterized only after the peak T cell response. Reportedly, close to half of the unique spike-specific TCRs recognized epitopes lying outside the regions that are mutated in the B.1.351 and B.1.1.7 variants. In the small 56-69-year group, the increase in depth fell short of significance, most likely because of low power. The vaccine-associated CD4 TCRs covered the entire spike protein, and the dominant responses fell in regions 160-218 and 743-854. Only a handful of AZD1222 recipients were SARS-CoV-2 seropositive at baseline, limiting conclusions about previously exposed vaccinees. After two AZD1222 doses, both the breadth and the depth of spike-specific TCRs were significantly higher than at day 0 and than in MenACWY recipients. Participants were mostly white British, with more females than males. The authors suggested clonal diversity may have been underestimated.

According to the study, the label for this sample's time point signals: about 28 days (+/-7) after the second vaccine dose. Because spike-specific TCR depth and breadth did not differ between the two schedules, AZD1222 recipients who got a second dose at roughly 4 weeks were pooled with those who got a second dose at roughly 12 weeks. Vaccinee samples were obtained from the UK trials COV001 and COV002, which included a single-blind randomized controlled phase 2/3 trial of AZD1222 (ChAdOx1 nCoV-19) in healthy adults. For TCRbeta chain sequencing, PBMC samples from trial participants were taken at day 0 and at day 28 after the second dose. The CDR3 regions of human TCRbeta chains were analyzed by immunosequencing. On the authors' methods: TCRs in the repertoires were compared against a reference library of SARS-CoV-2-specific TCRs that had been generated with the MIRA antigen-specificity platform. Breadth was defined as the fraction of unique TCRs that were SARS-CoV-2-associated. Depth was defined as the fraction of total T cells that were SARS-CoV-2-associated. Each spike-specific TCR was assigned to its reactive spike region and to a CD4 or CD8 class using the MIRA data. Log10-transformed breadth and depth values were compared by one-way ANOVA with Sidak's multiple comparisons tests. The immuneACCESS repertoire file appears here via TCRdb, limited to in-frame rearrangements. These files lack a portion of the clones; in checked studies, under half of the deficit traces to unresolved V genes, and the cause of the others is not known. The V and J calls and clone size are taken from that table; D and trimming were inferred from the DNA. This sample has fewer than 120,000 clones in its table, and less than 95% of those were observed once. The top ten clonotypes cover 2.9% of the sample.

The chain was built from TRBV27 and TRBJ2-6, and 11 junction bases match TRBD1. The TCR was taken from an adult who received the AZD1222 COVID-19 vaccine. The specimen comprised peripheral blood, sampled 28 days after the second AZD1222 dose. The CDR3 in this case is CASSDGTGGPAWSGANVLTF. The nucleotides are TGTGCCAGCAGCGACGGGACAGGGGGTCCTGCATGGTCTGGGGCCAACGTCCTGACTTTC.